This TCR beta chain was profiled in a study of blood T cell repertoires in COVID-19. Produced via immunoSEQ multiplex PCR; TCRdb's table is partial and in-frame only. The sample includes some 220,000 clones, 65% to 85% of them seen just once. V was cut by 2 bases and J by 4 bases, with 13 bases left in between. Per germline, CDR1 SGHKS and CDR2 YYEKEE (reference sequence). The CDR3 covers 14 residues. This clonotype was sampled from a human donor in a cohort sampled during active COVID-19. The chain uses TRBV5-5 and TRBJ2-7; D possibly corresponds to TRBD1 (5 bases). The sequenced sample consisted of peripheral blood. CDR3 bases: TGTGCCAGCAGCTTCGGACAAAGGCCTTACGAGCAGTACTTC. This translates into CASSFGQRPYEQYF.